A single TCR beta chain is shown here with its context. This sample stems from a study of blood T cell repertoires in COVID-19. CDR1 MNHNS and CDR2 SASEGT come from the germline V gene. Losses at the gene ends were 4 bases for V and 4 bases for J; bases not matched to a gene: 9. CDR3 length: 17 residues. Method: immunoSEQ multiplex PCR; TCRdb's copy keeps in-frame clones and lacks some. The sample lists roughly 150,000 clones, 70% to 90% occurring once. J is TRBJ2-2 and V is TRBV6-1, with 10 bases aligning to TRBD2. The TCR comes from a woman over 75 with acute or convalescent COVID-19. Source material: peripheral blood. Written as DNA, the CDR3 is TGTGCCAGCAGTGCGGCTAGCGGGGGAAGGGGCACCGGGGAGCTGTTTTTT. Translating it yields CASSAASGGRGTGELFF.